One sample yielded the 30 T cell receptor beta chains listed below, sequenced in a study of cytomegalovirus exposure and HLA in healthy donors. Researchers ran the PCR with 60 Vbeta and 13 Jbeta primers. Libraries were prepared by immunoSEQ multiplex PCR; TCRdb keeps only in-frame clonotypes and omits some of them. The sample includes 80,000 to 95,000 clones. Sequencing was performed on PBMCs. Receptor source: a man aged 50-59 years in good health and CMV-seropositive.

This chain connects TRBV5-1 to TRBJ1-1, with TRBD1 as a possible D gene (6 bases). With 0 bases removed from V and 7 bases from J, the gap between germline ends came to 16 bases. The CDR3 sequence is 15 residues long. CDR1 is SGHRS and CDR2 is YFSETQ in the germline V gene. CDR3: CASSLAGGQKDEAFF. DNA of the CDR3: TGCGCCAGCAGCTTGGCCGGGGGGCAAAAGGATGAAGCTTTCTTT.

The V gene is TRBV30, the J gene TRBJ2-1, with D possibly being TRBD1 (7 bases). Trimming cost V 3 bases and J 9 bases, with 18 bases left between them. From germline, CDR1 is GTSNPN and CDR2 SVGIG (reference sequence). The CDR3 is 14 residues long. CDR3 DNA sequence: TGTGCCTGGAGGGCTAGCGCACACAGGGGTGAGCAGTTCTTC. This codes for CAWRASAHRGEQFF.

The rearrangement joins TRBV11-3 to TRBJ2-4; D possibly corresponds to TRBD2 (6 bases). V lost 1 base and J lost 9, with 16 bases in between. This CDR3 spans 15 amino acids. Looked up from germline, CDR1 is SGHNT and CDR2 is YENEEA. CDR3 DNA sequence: TGTGCCAGCAGCTTAGGGAGGGTAGGGGCGGGCATTCAGTACTTC. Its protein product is CASSLGRVGAGIQYF.

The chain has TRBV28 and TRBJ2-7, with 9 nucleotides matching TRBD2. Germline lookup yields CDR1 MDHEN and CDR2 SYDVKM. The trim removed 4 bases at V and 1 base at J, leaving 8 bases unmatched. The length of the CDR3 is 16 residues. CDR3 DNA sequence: TGTGCCAGCAGTTCCACCGGGACTAGCAGGTCCTACGAGCAGTACTTC. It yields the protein CASSSTGTSRSYEQYF.

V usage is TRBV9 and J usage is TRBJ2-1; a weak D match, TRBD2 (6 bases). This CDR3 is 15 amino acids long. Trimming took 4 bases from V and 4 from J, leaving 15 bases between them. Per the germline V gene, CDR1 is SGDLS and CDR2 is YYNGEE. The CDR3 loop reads CASSFGTPEYNEQFF. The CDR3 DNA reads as TGTGCCAGCAGCTTCGGGACTCCCGAGTACAATGAGCAGTTCTTC.

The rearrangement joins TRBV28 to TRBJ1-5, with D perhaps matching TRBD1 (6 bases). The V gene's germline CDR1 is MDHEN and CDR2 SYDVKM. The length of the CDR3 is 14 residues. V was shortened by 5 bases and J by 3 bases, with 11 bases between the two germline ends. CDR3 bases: TGTGCCAGCAGTCCCCGACAGGTCAATCAGCCCCAGCATTTT. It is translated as CASSPRQVNQPQHF.

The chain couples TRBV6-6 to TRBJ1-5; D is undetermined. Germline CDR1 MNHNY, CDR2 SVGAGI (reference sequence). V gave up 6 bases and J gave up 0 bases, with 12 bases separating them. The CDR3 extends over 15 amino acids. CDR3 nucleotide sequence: TGTGCCAGCAGACTCTCGGGGAATAGCAATCAGCCCCAGCATTTT. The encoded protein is CASRLSGNSNQPQHF.

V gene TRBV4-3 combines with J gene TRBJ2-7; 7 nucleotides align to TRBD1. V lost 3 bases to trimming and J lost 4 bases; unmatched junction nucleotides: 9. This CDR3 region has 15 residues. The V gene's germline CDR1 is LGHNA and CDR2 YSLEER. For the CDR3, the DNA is TGCGCCAGCAGCCAGGGGACAGCCACTTTTTACGAGCAGTACTTC. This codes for CASSQGTATFYEQYF.

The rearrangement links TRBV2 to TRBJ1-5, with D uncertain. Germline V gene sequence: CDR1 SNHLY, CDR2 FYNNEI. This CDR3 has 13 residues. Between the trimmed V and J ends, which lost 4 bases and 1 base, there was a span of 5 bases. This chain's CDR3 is CASSVLSNQPQHF. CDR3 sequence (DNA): TGTGCCAGCAGTGTTTTAAGCAATCAGCCCCAGCATTTT.

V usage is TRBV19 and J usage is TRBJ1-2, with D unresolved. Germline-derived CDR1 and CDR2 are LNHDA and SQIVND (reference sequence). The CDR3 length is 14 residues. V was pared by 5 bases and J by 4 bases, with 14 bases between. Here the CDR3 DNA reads TGTGCCAGTAGTTCCGGGAGGAGTCCCTATGGCTACACCTTC. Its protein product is CASSSGRSPYGYTF.

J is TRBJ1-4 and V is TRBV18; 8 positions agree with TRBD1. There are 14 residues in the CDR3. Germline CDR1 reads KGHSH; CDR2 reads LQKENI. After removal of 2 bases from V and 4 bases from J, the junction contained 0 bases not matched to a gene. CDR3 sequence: CASSPDRGNEKLFF. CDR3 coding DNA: TGTGCCAGCTCACCAGACAGGGGTAATGAAAAACTGTTTTTT.

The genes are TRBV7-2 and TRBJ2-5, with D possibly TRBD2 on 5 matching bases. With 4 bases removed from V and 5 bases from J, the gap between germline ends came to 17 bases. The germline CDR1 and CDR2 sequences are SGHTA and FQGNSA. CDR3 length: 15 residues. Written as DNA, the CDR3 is TGTGCCAGCAGCTCCTTAATTGGGTCGGGGGAGACCCAGTACTTC. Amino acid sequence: CASSSLIGSGETQYF.

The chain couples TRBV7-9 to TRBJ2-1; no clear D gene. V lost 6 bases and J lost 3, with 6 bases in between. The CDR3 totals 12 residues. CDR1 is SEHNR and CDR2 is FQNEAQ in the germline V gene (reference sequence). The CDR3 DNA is TGTGCCAGCAGGGGCAGCTACAATGAGCAGTTCTTC. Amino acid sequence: CASRGSYNEQFF.

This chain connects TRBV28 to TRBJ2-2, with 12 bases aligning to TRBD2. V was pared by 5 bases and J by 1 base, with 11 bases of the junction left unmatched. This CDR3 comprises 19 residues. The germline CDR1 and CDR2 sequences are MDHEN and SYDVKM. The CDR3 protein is CASSPRMRLAGVNTGELFF. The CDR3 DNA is TGTGCCAGCAGTCCCCGAATGAGACTAGCGGGGGTGAACACCGGGGAGCTGTTTTTT. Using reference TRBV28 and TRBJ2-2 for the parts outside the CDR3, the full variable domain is DVKVTQSSRYLVKRTGEKVFLECVQDMDHENMFWYRQDPGLGLRLIYFSYDVKMKEKGDIPEGYSVSREKKERFSLILESASTNQTSMYLCASSPRMRLAGVNTGELFFGEGSRLTVL.

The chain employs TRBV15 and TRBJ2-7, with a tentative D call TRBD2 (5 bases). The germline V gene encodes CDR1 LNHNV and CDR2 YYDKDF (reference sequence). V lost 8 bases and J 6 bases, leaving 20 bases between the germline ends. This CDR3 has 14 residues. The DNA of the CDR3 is TGTGCCACCTCTGTAGCGATGCAGGCCGGCGAGCAGTACTTC. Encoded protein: CATSVAMQAGEQYF.

The CDR3 region is CASSFGTGSEQFF. The CDR3 bases are TGTGCCAGCAGCTTCGGGACAGGGAGTGAGCAGTTCTTC. The chain links TRBV13 to TRBJ2-1, with 9 bases lining up with TRBD1. Germline V gene lookup returns CDR1 PRHDT and CDR2 FYEKMQ (reference sequence). The CDR3 consists of 13 residues. Germline trimming cut 3 bases from V and 9 bases from J; bases unmatched to any gene: 3.

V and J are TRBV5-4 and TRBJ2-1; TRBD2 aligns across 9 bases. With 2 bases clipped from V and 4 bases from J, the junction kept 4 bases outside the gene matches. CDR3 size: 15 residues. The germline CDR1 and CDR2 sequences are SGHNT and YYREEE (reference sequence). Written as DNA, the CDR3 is TGTGCCAGCAGCTTCAAGCTAGCGGGGTACAATGAGCAGTTCTTC. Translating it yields CASSFKLAGYNEQFF.

CDR3 amino acids: CAWSWLSGRRETQYF. The CDR3, as DNA: TGTGCCTGGAGCTGGCTGTCAGGTCGCAGGGAGACCCAGTACTTC. The chain employs TRBV30 and TRBJ2-5; D gene unclear. In germline, CDR1 is GTSNPN, CDR2 SVGIG (reference sequence). Trimming shortened V by 3 bases and J by 5 bases, and 19 bases separated the two germline ends. CDR3 size: 15 residues.

The DNA of the CDR3 is TGTGCCAGCAGCTACGGGACAGGGTCGGGCTATGGCTACACCTTC. Translating gives CASSYGTGSGYGYTF. The chain carries TRBV5-8 and TRBJ1-2; 9 bases line up with TRBD1. Per the germline V gene, CDR1 is SGHTS and CDR2 is YDEGEE. CDR3 length: 15 residues. With V trimmed by 3 bases and J by 4 bases, 7 bases remained unmatched.

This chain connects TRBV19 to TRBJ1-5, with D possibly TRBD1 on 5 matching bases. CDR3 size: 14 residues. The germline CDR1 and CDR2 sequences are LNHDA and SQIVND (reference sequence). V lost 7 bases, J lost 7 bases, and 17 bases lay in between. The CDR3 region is CASTPSGVMQPQHF. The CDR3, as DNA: TGTGCCAGTACCCCATCGGGGGTAATGCAGCCCCAGCATTTT.

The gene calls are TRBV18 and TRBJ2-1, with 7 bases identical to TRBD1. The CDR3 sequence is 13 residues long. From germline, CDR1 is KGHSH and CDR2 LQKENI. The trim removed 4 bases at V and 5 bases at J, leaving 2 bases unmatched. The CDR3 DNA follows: TGTGCCAGCTCACTTACAGGGGACAATGAGCAGTTCTTC. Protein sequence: CASSLTGDNEQFF.

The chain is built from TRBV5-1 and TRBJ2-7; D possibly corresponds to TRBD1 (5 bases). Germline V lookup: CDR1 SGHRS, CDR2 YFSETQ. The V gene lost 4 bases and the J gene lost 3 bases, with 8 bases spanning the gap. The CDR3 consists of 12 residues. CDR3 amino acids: CASSVDNYEQYF. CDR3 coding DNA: TGCGCCAGCAGCGTGGACAACTACGAGCAGTACTTC.

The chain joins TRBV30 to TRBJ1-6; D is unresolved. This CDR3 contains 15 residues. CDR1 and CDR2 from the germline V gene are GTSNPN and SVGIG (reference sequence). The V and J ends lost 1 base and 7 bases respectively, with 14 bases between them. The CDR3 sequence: CAWSGLGGRNSPLHF. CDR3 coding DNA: TGTGCCTGGAGTGGATTAGGAGGTCGGAATTCACCCCTCCACTTT.

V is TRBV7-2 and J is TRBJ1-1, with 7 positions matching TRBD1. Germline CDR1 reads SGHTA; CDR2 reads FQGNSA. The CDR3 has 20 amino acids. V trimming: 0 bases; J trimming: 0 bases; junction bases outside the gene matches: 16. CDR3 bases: TGTGCCAGCAGCTTAGCCCGAAGACAGGGCATTTATCCCATGAACACTGAAGCTTTCTTT. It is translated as CASSLARRQGIYPMNTEAFF.

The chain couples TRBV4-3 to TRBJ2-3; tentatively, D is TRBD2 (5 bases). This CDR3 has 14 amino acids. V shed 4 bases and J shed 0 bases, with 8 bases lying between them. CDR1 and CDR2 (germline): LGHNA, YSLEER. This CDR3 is CASSPGDSTDTQYF. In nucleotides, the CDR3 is TGCGCCAGCAGCCCCGGGGATAGCACAGATACGCAGTATTTT.

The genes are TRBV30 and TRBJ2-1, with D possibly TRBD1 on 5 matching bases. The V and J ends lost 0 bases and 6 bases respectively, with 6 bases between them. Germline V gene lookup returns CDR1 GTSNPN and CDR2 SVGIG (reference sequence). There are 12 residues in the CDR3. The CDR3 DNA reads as TGTGCCTGGAGTGTACAGGCCAATGAGCAGTTCTTC. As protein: CAWSVQANEQFF.

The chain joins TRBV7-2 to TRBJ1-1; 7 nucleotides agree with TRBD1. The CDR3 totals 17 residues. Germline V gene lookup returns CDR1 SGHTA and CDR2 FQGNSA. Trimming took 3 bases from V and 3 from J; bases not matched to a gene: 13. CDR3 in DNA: TGTGCCAGCAGCTTCCGATACGGACAGGTGACGGACACTGAAGCTTTCTTT. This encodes CASSFRYGQVTDTEAFF.

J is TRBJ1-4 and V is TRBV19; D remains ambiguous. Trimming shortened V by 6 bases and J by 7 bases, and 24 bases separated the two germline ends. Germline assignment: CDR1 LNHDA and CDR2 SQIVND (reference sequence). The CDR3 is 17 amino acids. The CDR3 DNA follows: TGTGCCAGTAGACGACCGGCGCAAGGACTCGGAGGTGAAAAACTGTTTTTT. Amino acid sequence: CASRRPAQGLGGEKLFF. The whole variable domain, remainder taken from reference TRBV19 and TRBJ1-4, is DGGITQSPKYLFRKEGQNVTLSCEQNLNHDAMYWYRQDPGQGLRLIYYSQIVNDFQKGDIAEGYSVSREKKESFPLTVTSAQKNPTAFYLCASRRPAQGLGGEKLFFGSGTQLSVL.

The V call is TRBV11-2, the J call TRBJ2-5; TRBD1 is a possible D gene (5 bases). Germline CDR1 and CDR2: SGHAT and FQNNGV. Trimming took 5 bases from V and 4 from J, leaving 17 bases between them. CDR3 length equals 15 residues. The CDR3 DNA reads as TGTGCCAGCAGCAACTTGTGGGGCGCAGCAGAGACCCAGTACTTC. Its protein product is CASSNLWGAAETQYF.

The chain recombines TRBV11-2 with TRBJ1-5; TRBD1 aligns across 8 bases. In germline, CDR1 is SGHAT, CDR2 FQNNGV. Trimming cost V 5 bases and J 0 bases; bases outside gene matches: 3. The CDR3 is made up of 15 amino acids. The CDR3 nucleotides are TGTGCCAGCAGCGACGGGACAGGTAGCAATCAGCCCCAGCATTTT. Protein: CASSDGTGSNQPQHF.